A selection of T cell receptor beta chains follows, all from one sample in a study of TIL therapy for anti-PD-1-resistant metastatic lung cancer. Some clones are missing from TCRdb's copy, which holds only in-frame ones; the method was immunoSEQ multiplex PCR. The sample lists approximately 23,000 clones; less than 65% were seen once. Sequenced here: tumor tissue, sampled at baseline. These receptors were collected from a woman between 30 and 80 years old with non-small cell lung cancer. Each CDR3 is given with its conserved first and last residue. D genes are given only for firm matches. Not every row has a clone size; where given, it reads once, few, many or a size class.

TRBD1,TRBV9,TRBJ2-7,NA,TGTGCCAGCAGCTCCTGGACAGGGGCCAGGGAGCAGTACTTC,CASSSWTGAREQYF
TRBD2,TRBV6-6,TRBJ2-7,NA,TGTGCCAGCATGGCGGGGGCCTACGAGCAGTACTTC,CASMAGAYEQYF
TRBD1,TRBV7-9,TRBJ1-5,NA,TGTGCCAGCAGCAAGTCCACCGGGACAGTCAATCAGCCCCAGCATTTT,CASSKSTGTVNQPQHF
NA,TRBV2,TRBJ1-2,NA,TGTGCCAGCAGTACCTCCGGGGCCCAGATAGGCTACACCTTC,CASSTSGAQIGYTF
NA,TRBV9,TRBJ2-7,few,TGTGCCAGCAGCCCCGGAAGCTTCTACGAGCAGTACTTC,CASSPGSFYEQYF
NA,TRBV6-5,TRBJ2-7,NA,TGTGCCAGCAGTTACTGGGGACACGAATCCTACGAGCAGTACTTC,CASSYWGHESYEQYF
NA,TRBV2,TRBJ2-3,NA,TGTGCCAGCGTACTAGCTGGGTATACGCAGTATTTT,CASVLAGYTQYF
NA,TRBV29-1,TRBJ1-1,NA,TGCAGCACCATGGTCAGCGGACCGAACACTGAAGCTTTCTTT,CSTMVSGPNTEAFF
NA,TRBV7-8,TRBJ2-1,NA,TGTGCCAGCAGTAAATTTCGGAACTTGGGGGGCTGGAATGAGCAGTTCTTC,CASSKFRNLGGWNEQFF
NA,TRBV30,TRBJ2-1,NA,TGTGCCTGGAGTGTAAGCGGCAATGAGCAGTTCTTC,CAWSVSGNEQFF
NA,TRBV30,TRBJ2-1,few,TGTGCCTGGAGTGTACTGGGGAATGAGCAGTTCTTC,CAWSVLGNEQFF
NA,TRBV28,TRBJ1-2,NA,TGTGCCAGCAGTTTAGGTCCCAGCTATGGCTACACCTTC,CASSLGPSYGYTF
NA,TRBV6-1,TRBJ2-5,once,TGTGCCAGCAGTGAAGCGGGAGGGGGTCAAGAGACCCAGTACTTC,CASSEAGGGQETQYF
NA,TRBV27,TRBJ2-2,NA,TGTGCCAGCAGTTTCAGAATTTCCACCGGGGAGCTGTTTTTT,CASSFRISTGELFF
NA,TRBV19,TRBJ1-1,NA,TGTGCCAGTACTCCAGGGCGGGGTTGGCGTAGCACTGAAGCTTTCTTT,CASTPGRGWRSTEAFF
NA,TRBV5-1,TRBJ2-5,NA,TGCGCCAGCAGCTTGTTCACAGCCCAAGAGACCCAGTACTTC,CASSLFTAQETQYF
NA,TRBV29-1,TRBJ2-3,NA,TGCAGCGTAGCAACAGATACGCAGTATTTT,CSVATDTQYF
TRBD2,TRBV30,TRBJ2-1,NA,TGTGCCTGGAGGTCTAGCGGGAGTAAATATGAGCAGTTCTTC,CAWRSSGSKYEQFF
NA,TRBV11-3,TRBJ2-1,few,TGTGCCAGCAGCCCCTTAGGCGGCCTCTCCTACAATGAGCAGTTCTTC,CASSPLGGLSYNEQFF
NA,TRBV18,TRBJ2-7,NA,TGTGCCAGCTCCTTAACAGACAGGAGCTCCTACGAGCAGTACTTC,CASSLTDRSSYEQYF
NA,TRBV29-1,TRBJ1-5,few,TGCAGCGTGGCCCAGAATAGCAATCAGCCCCAGCATTTT,CSVAQNSNQPQHF
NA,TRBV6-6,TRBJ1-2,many,TGTGCCAGCAGTTACCAGCCCACTACCGGGAACTACACCTTC,CASSYQPTTGNYTF
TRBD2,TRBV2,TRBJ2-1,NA,TGTGCCAGCAGTGGGGACAGCGCTAGCGGGGCTGAGCAGTTCTTC,CASSGDSASGAEQFF
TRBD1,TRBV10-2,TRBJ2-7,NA,TGCGCCACCTGGGACAGAACCTACGAGCAGTACTTC,CATWDRTYEQYF
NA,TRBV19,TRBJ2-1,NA,TGTGCCAGTAGTTCGCGAGGGTACTACAATGAGCAGTTCTTC,CASSSRGYYNEQFF
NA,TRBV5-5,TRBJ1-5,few,TGTGCCAGCAGCTTGGCCCCGGGGACCCTCAATCAGCCCCAGCATTTT,CASSLAPGTLNQPQHF
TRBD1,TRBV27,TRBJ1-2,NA,TGTGCCAGCAGTCCGGGACAGGTTCTTTATGGCTACACCTTC,CASSPGQVLYGYTF
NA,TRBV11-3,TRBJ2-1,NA,TGTGCCAGCAGCTTAGGAGGAGAAGCTGAGCAGTTCTTC,CASSLGGEAEQFF
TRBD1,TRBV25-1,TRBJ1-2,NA,TGTGCCAGCAGTCCCCCGGGACAGAACTATGGCTACACCTTC,CASSPPGQNYGYTF
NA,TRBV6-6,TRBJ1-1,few,TGTGCCAGCAGAAGGGAGCGAGGCGCTGAAGCTTTCTTT,CASRRERGAEAFF
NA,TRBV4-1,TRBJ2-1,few,TGCGCCAGCAGCCAAGATTCCAATGAGCAGTTCTTC,CASSQDSNEQFF
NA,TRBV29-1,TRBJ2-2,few,TGCAGCGTTGGTGGGAACACCGGGGAGCTGTTTTTT,CSVGGNTGELFF
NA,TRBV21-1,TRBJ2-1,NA,TGTGCCAGCAGCAAAGTCCCCGGCGCAGGGATCTACAATGAGCAGTTCTTC,CASSKVPGAGIYNEQFF
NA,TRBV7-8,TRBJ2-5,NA,TGTGCCAGCAGCCCTCGTCCCGACGGGGTGGGAAAGACCCAGTACTTC,CASSPRPDGVGKTQYF
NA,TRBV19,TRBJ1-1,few,TGTGCCAGTAGTACTAGGACTAACGGCCTACAACTGACTGAAGCTTTCTTT,CASSTRTNGLQLTEAFF
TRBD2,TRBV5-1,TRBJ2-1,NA,TGCGCCAGCGCGCCGGGAGGAGGATACAATGAGCAGTTCTTC,CASAPGGGYNEQFF
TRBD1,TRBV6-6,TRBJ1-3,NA,TGTGCCAGCAAAGGGGTGGGACAGACACTTGGAAACACCATATATTTT,CASKGVGQTLGNTIYF
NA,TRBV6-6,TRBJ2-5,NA,TGTGCCAGCAGTGATCCCTCCCACGGGGAGACCCAGTACTTC,CASSDPSHGETQYF
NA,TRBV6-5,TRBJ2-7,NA,TGTGCCAGCAGTTACATGTGGACCTACGAGCAGTACTTC,CASSYMWTYEQYF
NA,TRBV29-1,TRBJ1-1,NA,TGCAGCGCAGTGTGGAACACTGAAGCTTTCTTT,CSAVWNTEAFF
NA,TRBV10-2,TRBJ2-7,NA,TGCGCCAGCGAAGGAGGGAGGAGCTCCTACGAGCAGTACTTC,CASEGGRSSYEQYF
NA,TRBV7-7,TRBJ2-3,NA,TGTGCCAGCAGCTTGTCATACACAGATACGCAGTATTTT,CASSLSYTDTQYF
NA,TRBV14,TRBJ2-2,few,TGTGCCAGCAGCCAAAGTTTCTGGACCGGGGAGCTGTTTTTT,CASSQSFWTGELFF
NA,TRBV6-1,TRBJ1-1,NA,TGTGCCAGCAGCGAGGGGTACACTGAAGCTTTCTTT,CASSEGYTEAFF
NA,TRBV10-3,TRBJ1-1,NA,TGTGCCATCAAATCTGACCAGAGACGTTACACTGAAGCTTTCTTT,CAIKSDQRRYTEAFF
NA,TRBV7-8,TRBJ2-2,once,TGTGCCAGCAGCCCGAGGGCCGCTAGGACCGGGGAGCTGTTTTTT,CASSPRAARTGELFF
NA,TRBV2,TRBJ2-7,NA,TGTGCCAGCAGTGATTTTAGGGGGACGGTTCCCTACGAGCAGTACTTC,CASSDFRGTVPYEQYF
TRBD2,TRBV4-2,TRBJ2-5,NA,TGTGCCAGCAGCCAAGACAGGACTAGCGGGAGTGAGACCCAGTACTTC,CASSQDRTSGSETQYF
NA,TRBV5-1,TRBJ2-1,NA,TGCGCCAGCAGCTTGGCTTCAGTCTTGGATGAGCAGTTCTTC,CASSLASVLDEQFF
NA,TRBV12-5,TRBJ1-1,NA,TGTGCTAGTGGTTTGGTCGGGTTTGGAAACACTGAAGCTTTCTTT,CASGLVGFGNTEAFF
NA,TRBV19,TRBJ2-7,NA,TGTGCCAGTAGTATAAACTTGAGCAACCGGGGCTACGAGCAGTACTTC,CASSINLSNRGYEQYF
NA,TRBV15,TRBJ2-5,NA,TGTGCCACCAGCAGAGGGCCCGGGGAAGAGACCCAGTACTTC,CATSRGPGEETQYF